Each of the 22 T cell receptor beta chains below was sequenced from the same sample in a study of T cell repertoires in cytomegalovirus infection. One entry per CDR3 protein, called by TCRdb with MiXCR from the reads. This sample has 700,000 to 900,000 distinct CDR3 sequences, with roughly 28% found just once. These TCRs' antigens remain unknown. The sample in question was cultured CD8+ T cells from PBMCs, obtained from culture after CMV antigen stimulation. The receptor set was obtained from a human donor in good health (CMV status not recorded). Some clones in this sample may be carry-over from other donors' samples.

The chain has TRBV19 and TRBJ1-4; TRBD1 matches at 7 bases. With 4 bases clipped from V and 6 bases from J, the junction kept 5 bases outside the gene matches. Germline V gene sequence: CDR1 LNHDA, CDR2 SQIVND (reference sequence). This CDR3 comprises 14 residues. CDR3 region: CASSSITGDEKLFF. DNA for the CDR3: TGTGCCAGTAGTAGCATAACAGGGGATGAAAAACTGTTTTTT. Variable domain in full (rest from reference TRBV19 and TRBJ1-4): DGGITQSPKYLFRKEGQNVTLSCEQNLNHDAMYWYRQDPGQGLRLIYYSQIVNDFQKGDIAEGYSVSREKKESFPLTVTSAQKNPTAFYLCASSSITGDEKLFFGSGTQLSVL.

The chain recombines TRBV9 with TRBJ1-2; no clear D. The V end was cut by 0 bases, the J end by 7 bases, with 13 bases between. The V gene's germline CDR1 is SGDLS and CDR2 YYNGEE. This CDR3 has 14 residues. The CDR3 here is CASSVVKDLGGYTF. Here the CDR3 DNA reads TGTGCCAGCAGCGTAGTTAAGGATTTGGGTGGCTACACCTTC.

This clonotype has a count of ten or more. The rearrangement joins TRBV7-6 to TRBJ2-2, with 11 bases that match TRBD1. The CDR3 has 16 residues. The germline V gene has CDR1 SGHVS and CDR2 FNYEAQ. The J segment lost 5 bases and the V segment lost 5 bases, leaving 7 bases of the junction unmatched. The CDR3 DNA reads TGTGCCAGCAGCCCCTACGGGACAGGGGGTACCGGGGAGCTGTTTTTT. Amino acids: CASSPYGTGGTGELFF.

This clonotype has a count of ten or more. The chain carries TRBV7-6 and TRBJ2-7; D gene unclear. This CDR3 region has 14 residues. Germline-derived CDR1 and CDR2 are SGHVS and FNYEAQ. Trimming pared 4 bases from V and 3 bases from J, leaving 13 bases between. The CDR3 nucleotides read TGTGCCAGCAGCTCCAGACCGACTGACTACGAGCAGTACTTC. Translated, it gives CASSSRPTDYEQYF.

The rearrangement uses TRBV11-3 and TRBJ2-1; a weak D match, TRBD1 (6 bases). The V gene lost 3 bases and the J gene lost 2 bases, with 11 bases spanning the gap. Germline loops: CDR1 SGHNT, CDR2 YENEEA. CDR3 length: 15 residues. CDR3 residues: CASSFPGQPYNEQFF. Written as DNA, the CDR3 is TGTGCCAGCAGCTTTCCGGGACAACCCTACAATGAGCAGTTCTTC.

This clonotype has ten or more counts. The V call is TRBV7-2, the J call TRBJ1-5, with TRBD1 as a possible D gene (6 bases). Trimming stripped 9 bases from V and 5 bases from J, with 14 bases between. CDR1 SGHTA and CDR2 FQGNSA come from the germline V gene. CDR3 length: 13 residues. In DNA, the CDR3 is TGTGCCAGTACCGGGACACCCGATCAGCCCCAGCATTTT. Its protein is CASTGTPDQPQHF.

This clonotype appeared many times. This chain links TRBV7-9 with TRBJ2-3; no clear D. Trimming left V 5 bases short and J 5 bases short, with 5 bases between. The CDR3 consists of 11 residues. CDR1 SEHNR and CDR2 FQNEAQ come from the germline V gene (reference sequence). CDR3 in DNA: TGTGCCAGCAGCCGAGGAGATACGCAGTATTTT. This codes for CASSRGDTQYF.

This clonotype was counted many times. This chain links TRBV7-2 with TRBJ2-5; TRBD2 agrees at 10 bases. The CDR3 spans 16 residues. The V and J ends lost 1 base and 5 bases, in that order; junction bases with no gene match: 7. Per the germline V gene, CDR1 is SGHTA and CDR2 is FQGNSA. CDR3 region: CASSLEPAGGLETQYF. The CDR3, as DNA: TGTGCCAGCAGCTTAGAGCCAGCGGGGGGGCTCGAGACCCAGTACTTC.

The V and J genes are TRBV6-6 and TRBJ1-1, with 12 nucleotides matching TRBD1. The CDR3 loop spans 18 amino acids. J gave up 5 bases and V 5 bases, and 15 bases lay outside the gene matches. CDR1 and CDR2 (germline): MNHNY, SVGAGI (reference sequence). CDR3 sequence (DNA): TGTGCCAGCAGTAAAGCTAGTGGGACAGGGGGCACGGGGACTGAAGCTTTCTTT. Protein: CASSKASGTGGTGTEAFF.

The chain uses TRBV6-5 and TRBJ1-2; D is perhaps TRBD1 (5 bases). This CDR3 is 14 amino acids long. Germline lookup yields CDR1 MNHEY and CDR2 SVGAGI. The V end was cut by 8 bases, the J end by 3 bases, with 16 bases between. The CDR3 DNA follows: TGTGCCAGCCTCGGGACGGAAGATTACTATGGCTACACCTTC. This gives the protein CASLGTEDYYGYTF.

The V gene is TRBV4-3, the J gene TRBJ1-1; weak D call: TRBD1 (6 bases). This CDR3 contains 15 residues. The V end lost 3 bases, the J end lost 1 base, and 12 bases lay between the germline ends. In germline, CDR1 is LGHNA, CDR2 YSLEER. In DNA form, the CDR3 reads TGCGCCAGCAGCCATGACAGGACAGAGAACACTGAAGCTTTCTTT. Protein product: CASSHDRTENTEAFF.

This chain connects TRBV29-1 to TRBJ2-1; 7 nucleotides align to TRBD2. CDR1 SQVTM and CDR2 ANQGSEA come from the germline V gene. J lost 3 bases, V lost 1 base, and 12 bases had no gene match. The CDR3 has 17 amino acids. The CDR3 is CSVEVHLTGLVYNEQFF. The CDR3 nucleotides read TGCAGCGTTGAAGTTCACTTAACCGGACTAGTCTACAATGAGCAGTTCTTC.

This clonotype was observed a handful of times. The genes are TRBV28 and TRBJ2-1, with 7 positions matching TRBD1. The CDR3 loop spans 19 amino acids. Germline CDR1 and CDR2: MDHEN and SYDVKM. The J segment lost 7 bases and the V segment lost 5 bases, leaving 23 bases of the junction unmatched. CDR3 coding DNA: TGTGCCAGCAGTCACTTTCTCAGGACAGGCCCAGCGGAGGTGAATGAGCAGTTCTTC. Amino acids: CASSHFLRTGPAEVNEQFF.

This clonotype was detected a few times. The gene calls are TRBV10-3 and TRBJ1-6; D gene unclear. Germline assignment: CDR1 ENHRY and CDR2 SYGVKD. The ends were cut back, 0 bases at V and 9 bases at J, with 18 bases in the middle. The CDR3 is 17 amino acids. The CDR3 DNA follows: TGTGCCATCAGTGAGTCGCACGGGGTAAGAGGGCCTTCACCCCTCCACTTT. It specifies CAISESHGVRGPSPLHF.

The chain couples TRBV25-1 to TRBJ2-1; D is possibly TRBD2 (5 bases). This CDR3 has 13 amino acids. Trimming left V 4 bases short and J 4 bases short, with 8 bases between. CDR1 and CDR2 (germline): MGHDK, SYGVNS. CDR3 nucleotides: TGTGCCAGCAGTGGGCAGCGGTACAATGAGCAGTTCTTC. Its translation: CASSGQRYNEQFF.

The rearrangement joins TRBV7-9 to TRBJ2-1, with D perhaps matching TRBD1 (6 bases). V lost 5 bases, J lost 7 bases, and 12 bases lay in between. Germline assignment: CDR1 SEHNR and CDR2 FQNEAQ (reference sequence). The CDR3 spans 13 residues. As DNA, the CDR3 is TGTGCCAGCAGCACAGAGGGGGAAAATGAGCAGTTCTTC. Translation: CASSTEGENEQFF.

The chain couples TRBV7-9 to TRBJ2-5; D perhaps matches TRBD2 (5 bases). Germline V lookup: CDR1 SEHNR, CDR2 FQNEAQ (reference sequence). The V end was cut by 8 bases, the J end by 2 bases, with 15 bases between. The CDR3 runs 14 residues. The DNA for the CDR3 is TGTGCCAGCTCCCCCGGGAACTTTCAAGAGACCCAGTACTTC. Protein product: CASSPGNFQETQYF.

This chain uses TRBV9 with TRBJ2-4, with 8 positions matching TRBD1. Germline assignment: CDR1 SGDLS and CDR2 YYNGEE. The length of the CDR3 is 14 residues. The ends lost 5 bases at V and 4 bases at J; junction bases unmatched: 5. CDR3 in DNA: TGTGCCAGCAGTTCCGGGACAGGAAAAAACATTCAGTACTTC. It yields the protein CASSSGTGKNIQYF.

This clonotype was counted ten times or more. The chain links TRBV7-6 to TRBJ1-1; the D gene is possibly TRBD1 (6 bases). Germline CDR1 and CDR2: SGHVS and FNYEAQ. The germline V and J ends were trimmed by 5 bases and 2 bases, with 30 bases remaining between them. CDR3 length: 20 amino acids. The DNA for the CDR3 is TGTGCCAGCAGCACCCTAGGTGGGCCGGGTCGGGACAATTTAAACACTGAAGCTTTCTTT. Amino acids: CASSTLGGPGRDNLNTEAFF.

The chain links TRBV27 to TRBJ1-1, with 12 bases fitting TRBD1. Germline CDR1 MNHEY, CDR2 SMNVEV (reference sequence). The trim removed 2 bases at V and 5 bases at J, leaving 9 bases unmatched. The CDR3 runs 17 residues. CDR3: CASSLPGTGGRGTEAFF. The CDR3 nucleotides read TGTGCCAGCAGTTTACCCGGGACAGGGGGCCGTGGGACTGAAGCTTTCTTT.

This chain connects TRBV4-2 to TRBJ2-1; 7 nucleotides match TRBD1. Germline assignment: CDR1 LGHNA and CDR2 YNFKEQ. The CDR3 is made up of 15 amino acids. V dropped 0 bases and J dropped 4; count of bases not matched to a gene: 3. The CDR3 nucleotides are TGTGCCAGCAGCCAAGATCTGGGACAGTACAATGAGCAGTTCTTC. Translation gives CASSQDLGQYNEQFF.

This clonotype appeared a few times. For the CDR3, the DNA is TGTGCCAGCAGTTGGGGGGCAGGGAGTGAGCAGTTCTTC. It yields the protein CASSWGAGSEQFF. The chain recombines TRBV6-2 or TRBV6-3 with TRBJ2-1; tentatively, D is TRBD1 or TRBD2 (6 bases each). This CDR3 is 13 amino acids long. CDR1 is MNHEY, CDR2 SVGEGT, per germline. V was cut by 4 bases and J by 9 bases, with 13 bases left in between.